One sample yielded the 24 T cell receptor beta chains listed below, sequenced in a study of long-term antiretroviral therapy in people with HIV. Runs used v3.0 of the immunoSEQ assay and were done at survey level. Using immunoSEQ multiplex PCR, the repertoire was profiled, and TCRdb retains in-frame clones only, with some absent. The sample includes 35,000 to 40,000 clones, over 75% of them seen just once. The material sequenced was unsorted PBMCs, taken 2.2 years after starting antiretroviral therapy. Receptor source: a man in his late teens or twenties with HIV.

This rearrangement joins TRBV21-1 to TRBJ1-5. TRBV21-1 is classified as a pseudogene. The CDR3 runs 14 residues. CDR3 amino acids: CASSKISNRAHQHF. CDR3 DNA sequence: TGTGCCAGCAGCAAAATTAGTAATAGGGCTCACCAGCATTTT.

The chain combines TRBV19 with TRBJ2-7, with D possibly being TRBD1 (6 bases). V was cut by 4 bases and J by 1 base, with 14 bases left in between. The CDR3 has 15 amino acids. CDR1 is LNHDA, CDR2 SQIVND, per germline (reference sequence). CDR3 in amino acids: CASSTVGQNSYEQYF. DNA of the CDR3: TGTGCCAGTAGTACCGTCGGACAGAATTCCTACGAGCAGTACTTC.

The chain carries TRBV28 and TRBJ1-5; no definite D call. V was pared by 3 bases and J by 7 bases, with 19 bases between. CDR1 and CDR2 from the germline V gene are MDHEN and SYDVKM. This CDR3 contains 16 residues. In DNA form, the CDR3 reads TGTGCCAGCAGTTTGAAAATCTTTAGTAAGGGCCAGCCCCAGCATTTT. This encodes CASSLKIFSKGQPQHF.

CDR3 DNA: TGTGCCAGCAGTGCCACAGGGAGGAACACTGAAGCTTTCTTT. Encoded protein: CASSATGRNTEAFF. The chain links TRBV27 to TRBJ1-1; a possible D gene is TRBD1 (6 bases). Trimming pared 5 bases from V and 1 base from J, leaving 11 bases between. This CDR3 has 14 amino acids. Germline loops: CDR1 MNHEY, CDR2 SMNVEV (reference sequence).

The J gene is TRBJ1-3, the V gene TRBV5-1; 8 bases align to TRBD1. The V gene's germline CDR1 is SGHRS and CDR2 YFSETQ. CDR3 length equals 17 residues. V dropped 4 bases and J dropped 0; count of bases not matched to a gene: 9. The DNA of the CDR3 is TGCGCCAGCAGCAAGGACAGGGCAGGGAGCTCTGGAAACACCATATATTTT. Its protein is CASSKDRAGSSGNTIYF.

The chain links TRBV25-1 to TRBJ1-1, with 10 nucleotides matching TRBD1. CDR1 and CDR2 from the germline V gene are MGHDK and SYGVNS. The CDR3 spans 15 residues. V gave up 8 bases and J gave up 4 bases; unmatched junction bases: 10. The CDR3: CASEDRGRMGTEAFF. DNA for the CDR3: TGTGCCAGCGAAGACAGGGGGCGGATGGGCACTGAAGCTTTCTTT.

The chain carries TRBV29-1 and TRBJ2-1; the D gene could be TRBD1 or TRBD2 (5 bases each). CDR3 length: 13 residues. V was shortened by 4 bases and J by 6 bases, with 13 bases between the two germline ends. CDR1 and CDR2 from the germline V gene are SQVTM and ANQGSEA. The CDR3 DNA is TGCAGCGTTGGGCAGGGAGTCGGCAATGAGCAGTTCTTC. It specifies CSVGQGVGNEQFF.

This clone was detected only a few times. The chain joins TRBV6-5 to TRBJ1-3; D gene unclear. Germline V lookup: CDR1 MNHEY, CDR2 SVGAGI. CDR3 size: 13 residues. Trimming pared 5 bases from V and 2 bases from J, leaving 7 bases between. The CDR3 spells CASSLGTGNTIYF. In nucleotides, the CDR3 is TGTGCCAGCAGTCTCGGTACTGGAAACACCATATATTTT.

This chain links TRBV7-3 with TRBJ1-1, with D uncertain. CDR1 and CDR2 from the germline V gene are SGHTA and FQGTGA. CDR3 length: 13 residues. Trimming removed 2 bases at V and 1 base at J, with 5 bases between. The CDR3 DNA sequence: TGTGCCAGCAGCTTATTTGGGAACACTGAAGCTTTCTTT. As protein: CASSLFGNTEAFF.

This chain connects TRBV27 to TRBJ2-1; 10 nucleotides agree with TRBD2. The CDR3 is 15 amino acids. Germline V gene lookup returns CDR1 MNHEY and CDR2 SMNVEV (reference sequence). Trimming took 6 bases from V and 5 from J; bases not matched to a gene: 7. The CDR3 coding sequence is TGTGCCAGCAGCCTAGCGGGAGACCGGCACAATGAGCAGTTCTTC. Translated, it gives CASSLAGDRHNEQFF.

The chain recombines TRBV19 with TRBJ1-6; possible D gene TRBD1, 5 bases. With 5 bases removed from V and 7 bases from J, the gap between germline ends came to 15 bases. CDR3 length: 15 residues. The germline V gene has CDR1 LNHDA and CDR2 SQIVND (reference sequence). As DNA, the CDR3 is TGTGCCAGTAGTTCGCGGGCAGGGCGGAATTCACCCCTCCACTTT. Encoded protein: CASSSRAGRNSPLHF.

The V call is TRBV19, the J call TRBJ1-1; TRBD1 aligns across 8 bases. The junction had 9 bases not matched to a gene; V was cut back by 3 bases and J by 0 bases. The V gene's germline CDR1 is LNHDA and CDR2 SQIVND (reference sequence). The CDR3 contains 17 residues. The CDR3 region has the DNA TGTGCCAGTAGTATCCCACCTCGGACAGGGATGAACACTGAAGCTTTCTTT. Translating gives CASSIPPRTGMNTEAFF.

This chain joins TRBV18 and TRBJ1-1; D is unclear. Germline assignment: CDR1 KGHSH and CDR2 LQKENI. The CDR3 covers 15 residues. V lost 1 base and J lost 0, with 9 bases in between. Here the CDR3 DNA reads TGTGCCAGCTCACCACTTGACATAGTGAACACTGAAGCTTTCTTT. It codes for CASSPLDIVNTEAFF.

This chain joins TRBV2 and TRBJ1-4; D not resolved. CDR1 SNHLY and CDR2 FYNNEI come from the germline V gene. This CDR3 region has 14 residues. The ends were cut back, 4 bases at V and 4 bases at J, with 10 bases in the middle. CDR3 protein: CASSAADGNEKLFF. CDR3 in DNA: TGTGCCAGCAGTGCCGCGGACGGTAATGAAAAACTGTTTTTT.

The J gene is TRBJ2-5, the V gene TRBV5-6; 11 bases agree with TRBD2. The germline V gene has CDR1 SGHDT and CDR2 YYEEEE. The V segment lost 4 bases and the J segment 5 bases; nucleotides outside the gene matches: 10. There are 16 residues in the CDR3. CDR3 sequence: CASSRPYSGGGETQYF. For the CDR3, the DNA is TGTGCCAGCAGCCGCCCCTATAGCGGGGGGGGCGAGACCCAGTACTTC.

The V call is TRBV18, the J call TRBJ2-3; D is undetermined. The V end lost 4 bases, the J end lost 1 base, and 6 bases lay between the germline ends. The CDR3 contains 13 residues. CDR1 and CDR2 from the germline V gene are KGHSH and LQKENI. The CDR3 reads CASSLLGTDTQYF. The CDR3 coding sequence is TGTGCCAGCTCACTCCTTGGCACAGATACGCAGTATTTT. Based on the CDR3 plus reference TRBV18 and TRBJ2-3, the full variable domain is NAGVMQNPRHLVRRRGQEARLRCSPMKGHSHVYWYRQLPEEGLKFMVYLQKENIIDESGMPKERFSAEFPKEGPSILRIQQVVRGDSAAYFCASSLLGTDTQYFGPGTRLTVL.

The chain is built from TRBV30 and TRBJ1-2; 10 bases fit TRBD1. The CDR3 is 13 residues long. V was clipped by 2 bases and J by 7 bases; unmatched bases: 4. Germline CDR1 is GTSNPN and CDR2 is SVGIG (reference sequence). The DNA for the CDR3 is TGTGCCTGGAGTAGACAGGGGGCTGGTGGCTACACCTTC. Amino acids: CAWSRQGAGGYTF.

This sequence joins TRBV21-1 and TRBJ2-6; TRBD2, the table's D call, was not compared with the DNA. TRBV21-1 is designated a pseudogene. The CDR3 is 18 amino acids. This chain's CDR3 is CASSPRGNLFSGANVLTF. DNA of the CDR3: TGTGCCAGCAGCCCCCGGGGTAACCTCTTCTCTGGGGCCAACGTCCTGACTTTC.

The chain is built from TRBV5-1 and TRBJ2-7; D is ambiguous. CDR3 size: 13 residues. V lost 2 bases to trimming and J lost 0 bases, with 6 bases between them. Germline V gene lookup returns CDR1 SGHRS and CDR2 YFSETQ. The CDR3 protein is CASSFWDSYEQYF. CDR3 in DNA: TGCGCCAGCAGCTTTTGGGACTCCTACGAGCAGTACTTC.

The chain uses TRBV5-1 and TRBJ2-3; tentatively, D is TRBD1 or TRBD2 (5 bases each). From germline, CDR1 is SGHRS and CDR2 YFSETQ. This CDR3 is built from 12 residues. V was clipped by 2 bases and J by 5 bases, with 6 bases between them. CDR3 nucleotides: TGCGCCAGCAGCTTTGGGGGAGATACGCAGTATTTT. It is translated as CASSFGGDTQYF.

This clone showed up just once. V usage is TRBV10-3 and J usage is TRBJ2-3; no definite D call. V was pared by 8 bases and J by 4 bases, with 22 bases between. Germline loops: CDR1 ENHRY, CDR2 SYGVKD. The CDR3 spans 16 residues. CDR3 sequence: CAIGSVAPSDPDTQYF. For the CDR3, the DNA is TGTGCCATCGGGTCCGTGGCACCGTCCGACCCAGATACGCAGTATTTT.

The rearrangement joins TRBV25-1 to TRBJ2-6; D ambiguous. The CDR3 spans 15 residues. The V end lost 7 bases, the J end lost 0 bases, and 10 bases lay between the germline ends. Per germline, CDR1 MGHDK and CDR2 SYGVNS. CDR3 protein: CASTAGVSGANVLTF. Written as DNA, the CDR3 is TGTGCCAGCACCGCAGGTGTCTCTGGGGCCAACGTCCTGACTTTC.

This rearrangement joins TRBV30 to TRBJ1-2, with D possibly TRBD1 on 6 matching bases. Between the trimmed V and J ends, which lost 2 bases and 3 bases, there was a span of 7 bases. Germline V gives CDR1 GTSNPN, CDR2 SVGIG (reference sequence). This CDR3 has 12 residues. The CDR3 protein is CAWSTGYYGYTF. CDR3 nucleotide sequence: TGTGCCTGGAGTACAGGGTACTATGGCTACACCTTC.

This chain joins TRBV27 and TRBJ1-5; D call uncertain. V was cut by 6 bases and J by 2 bases, with 11 bases left in between. The germline CDR1 and CDR2 sequences are MNHEY and SMNVEV (reference sequence). This CDR3 region has 14 residues. The DNA for the CDR3 is TGTGCCAGCAGCCCTGCGGATGGCAATCAGCCCCAGCATTTT. This sequence encodes CASSPADGNQPQHF.